These 15 T cell receptor beta chains share one sample of origin, sequenced in a study of blood T cell repertoires in COVID-19. Data came from immunoSEQ multiplex PCR; TCRdb stores just in-frame clones and leaves some out. The profile shows roughly 89,000 clones, approximately 80% of them singletons. Sequencing was carried out using peripheral blood. These receptors all stem from a woman aged 70 to 79 with acute or convalescent COVID-19.

The genes are TRBV7-2 and TRBJ2-1; D remains ambiguous. CDR3 length: 14 residues. Trimming removed 5 bases at V and 4 bases at J, with 12 bases between. Germline V gene sequence: CDR1 SGHTA, CDR2 FQGNSA. CDR3 loop: CASSVTQVYNEQFF. In nucleotides, the CDR3 is TGTGCCAGCAGCGTAACCCAGGTATACAATGAGCAGTTCTTC.

The chain uses TRBV5-1 and TRBJ1-6; 9 bases match TRBD1. With V trimmed by 0 bases and J by 6 bases, 4 bases remained unmatched. CDR3 length: 16 residues. Germline-derived CDR1 and CDR2 are SGHRS and YFSETQ. The CDR3 DNA follows: TGCGCCAGCAGCTTGGCCGGGGACAGGGCTAATTCACCCCTCCACTTT. It specifies CASSLAGDRANSPLHF.

The genes are TRBV18 and TRBJ2-2; maybe TRBD2 (6 bases). Germline CDR1 KGHSH, CDR2 LQKENI. The CDR3 extends over 15 amino acids. Deletions cut 3 bases from V and 0 bases from J, with 8 bases between. The CDR3 is CASSPGTANTGELFF. DNA for the CDR3: TGTGCCAGCTCACCCGGGACTGCGAACACCGGGGAGCTGTTTTTT. Drawing the rest from reference TRBV18 and TRBJ2-2, the complete variable domain is NAGVMQNPRHLVRRRGQEARLRCSPMKGHSHVYWYRQLPEEGLKFMVYLQKENIIDESGMPKERFSAEFPKEGPSILRIQQVVRGDSAAYFCASSPGTANTGELFFGEGSRLTVL.

The genes are TRBV24-1 and TRBJ2-1, with D uncertain. Trimming pared 7 bases from V and 7 bases from J, leaving 10 bases between. CDR3 length: 12 residues. The germline V gene encodes CDR1 KGHDR and CDR2 SFDVKD. CDR3 region: CATSTPLNEQFF. Written as DNA, the CDR3 is TGTGCCACCAGCACCCCTCTAAATGAGCAGTTCTTC.

The rearrangement uses TRBV9 and TRBJ2-6; TRBD1 is a possible D gene (6 bases). The germline gives CDR1 SGDLS, CDR2 YYNGEE. Trimming left V 3 bases short and J 0 bases short, with 13 bases between. This CDR3 contains 17 residues. CDR3 protein: CASSAYRALSGANVLTF. CDR3 DNA sequence: TGTGCCAGCAGCGCATACAGGGCCCTCTCTGGGGCCAACGTCCTGACTTTC.

The genes are TRBV7-3 and TRBJ2-1, with D tentatively TRBD2 (6 bases). V dropped 2 bases and J dropped 0 bases, with 8 bases sitting between them. The CDR3 has 15 amino acids. CDR1 and CDR2 (germline): SGHTA, FQGTGA. CDR3 DNA sequence: TGTGCCAGCAGCTTACTAGCGACCTCCTACAATGAGCAGTTCTTC. Its protein is CASSLLATSYNEQFF.

This chain connects TRBV19 to TRBJ1-1, with 9 bases matching TRBD1. Germline V gives CDR1 LNHDA, CDR2 SQIVND (reference sequence). Unmatched junction bases numbered 10, after V lost 4 bases and J lost 7 bases. This CDR3 contains 15 residues. CDR3 region: CASSRRTGAGGEAFF. The CDR3 DNA sequence: TGTGCCAGTAGTAGAAGGACAGGGGCCGGGGGTGAAGCTTTCTTT. Variable domain in full (rest from reference TRBV19 and TRBJ1-1): DGGITQSPKYLFRKEGQNVTLSCEQNLNHDAMYWYRQDPGQGLRLIYYSQIVNDFQKGDIAEGYSVSREKKESFPLTVTSAQKNPTAFYLCASSRRTGAGGEAFFGQGTRLTVV.

The chain links TRBV4-1 to TRBJ2-5, with TRBD2 matching 9 bases. V dropped 1 base and J dropped 5; count of bases not matched to a gene: 8. The germline gives CDR1 MGHRA, CDR2 YSYEKL. This CDR3 contains 16 residues. In DNA, the CDR3 is TGCGCCAGCAGCCAAGGCATTTTAGCGGGAGTGGAGACCCAGTACTTC. It translates to CASSQGILAGVETQYF.

This chain connects TRBV5-1 to TRBJ1-2; 7 nucleotides agree with TRBD1. The CDR3 loop spans 17 amino acids. The germline V gene has CDR1 SGHRS and CDR2 YFSETQ. V dropped 4 bases and J dropped 2; count of bases not matched to a gene: 14. The CDR3 spells CASSKGQTRHGNYGYTF. CDR3 nucleotides: TGCGCCAGCAGCAAGGGACAGACACGCCACGGAAACTATGGCTACACCTTC.

The rearrangement joins TRBV4-1 to TRBJ2-2; TRBD1 is a possible D gene (5 bases). V lost 4 bases and J lost 1, with 19 bases in between. The CDR3 totals 18 residues. CDR1 is MGHRA, CDR2 YSYEKL, per germline. In DNA form, the CDR3 reads TGCGCCAGCAGCCTTCTCCCGCCTCTTCAGGGGAACACCGGGGAGCTGTTTTTT. Translated, it gives CASSLLPPLQGNTGELFF.

The chain employs TRBV15 and TRBJ1-2; a possible D gene is TRBD1 (6 bases). CDR3 size: 14 residues. Per the germline V gene, CDR1 is LNHNV and CDR2 is YYDKDF (reference sequence). The ends were cut back, 0 bases at V and 6 bases at J, with 11 bases in the middle. The CDR3 DNA is TGTGCCACCAGCAGAGATGGGAACAGGGATGGCTACACCTTC. Translation gives CATSRDGNRDGYTF. Looking up the rest from reference TRBV15 and TRBJ1-2 gives the full variable domain: DAMVIQNPRYQVTQFGKPVTLSCSQTLNHNVMYWYQQKSSQAPKLLFHYYDKDFNNEADTPDNFQSRRPNTSFCFLDIRSPGLGDTAMYLCATSRDGNRDGYTFGSGTRLTVV.

This clone appeared once. The chain has TRBV11-2 and TRBJ2-3; 8 bases are shared with TRBD2. Unmatched junction bases numbered 8, after V lost 5 bases and J lost 4 bases. Per germline, CDR1 SGHAT and CDR2 FQNNGV. This CDR3 is built from 15 residues. CDR3 nucleotide sequence: TGTGCCAGCAGCGCAAGCGGGAGAGTTGCAGATACGCAGTATTTT. Protein sequence: CASSASGRVADTQYF.

This chain connects TRBV4-2 to TRBJ1-1; 11 bases map to TRBD1. Germline CDR1 LGHNA, CDR2 YNFKEQ. J was trimmed by 3 bases and V by 1 base; bases with no gene match: 10. The CDR3 extends over 18 amino acids. As DNA, the CDR3 is TGTGCCAGCAGCCAAGCTTTGAGGACAGGGGGCGAGTACACTGAAGCTTTCTTT. Its translation: CASSQALRTGGEYTEAFF.

The rearrangement joins TRBV28 to TRBJ1-2, with D perhaps matching TRBD1 (6 bases). This CDR3 has 13 amino acids. Trimming removed 5 bases from V and 8 bases from J, with 15 bases in between. Germline CDR1 reads MDHEN; CDR2 reads SYDVKM. The DNA of the CDR3 is TGTGCCAGCAGTGAATACAGGGTTAAAGGCTACACCTTC. Amino acid sequence: CASSEYRVKGYTF.

The CDR3 region has the DNA TGTGCCAGTAGTTATCAGGGATCCGGTGAAGCTTTCTTT. This gives the protein CASSYQGSGEAFF. This sequence joins TRBV19 and TRBJ1-1; possible D gene TRBD1, 5 bases. The length of the CDR3 is 13 residues. Trimming left V 5 bases short and J 7 bases short, with 14 bases between. Germline V gives CDR1 LNHDA, CDR2 SQIVND (reference sequence).